The clone carrying this T cell receptor (beta chain) was counted once. The data stem from a study of blood T cell repertoires in COVID-19. Across the whole study: Both acute and convalescent COVID-19 samples were obtained from the United States, Italy and Spain.

The method was immunoSEQ multiplex PCR; TCRdb's version includes in-frame clones alone and lacks a portion of them. The data contain some 35,000 clones, roughly four fifths of them seen just once; the ten biggest clones take up around 40%. Sequencing was done on a sample of peripheral blood. The clonotype originates from an older man with active or convalescent COVID-19.

The CDR3 region has the DNA TGTGCCAGCAGCTCAGGGGGGAGTTGGGAGAAAGAGACCCAGTACTTC. As protein: CASSSGGSWEKETQYF. The chain uses TRBV7-9 and TRBJ2-5; tentatively, D is TRBD1 (7 bases). This CDR3 contains 16 residues. Trimming removed 4 bases at V and 3 bases at J, with 18 bases between. Germline lookup yields CDR1 SEHNR and CDR2 FQNEAQ (reference sequence).